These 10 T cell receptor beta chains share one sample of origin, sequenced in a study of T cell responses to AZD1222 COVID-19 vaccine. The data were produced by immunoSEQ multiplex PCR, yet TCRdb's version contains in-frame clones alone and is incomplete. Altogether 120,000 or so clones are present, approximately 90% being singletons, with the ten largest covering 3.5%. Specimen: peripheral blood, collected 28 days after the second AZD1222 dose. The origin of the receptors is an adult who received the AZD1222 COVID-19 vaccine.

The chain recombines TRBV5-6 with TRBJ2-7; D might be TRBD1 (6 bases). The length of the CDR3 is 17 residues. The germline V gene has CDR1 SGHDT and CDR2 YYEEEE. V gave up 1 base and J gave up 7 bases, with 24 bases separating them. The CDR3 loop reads CASSLRPGARPRGEQYF. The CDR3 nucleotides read TGTGCCAGCAGCTTGCGTCCGGGCGCCCGCCCCAGGGGTGAGCAGTACTTC.

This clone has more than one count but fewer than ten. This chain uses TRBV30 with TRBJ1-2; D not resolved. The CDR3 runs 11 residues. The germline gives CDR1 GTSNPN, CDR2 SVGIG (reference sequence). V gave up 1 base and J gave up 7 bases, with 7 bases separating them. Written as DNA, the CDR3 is TGTGCCTGGAGTGACTTTCTTGGCTACACCTTC. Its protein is CAWSDFLGYTF.

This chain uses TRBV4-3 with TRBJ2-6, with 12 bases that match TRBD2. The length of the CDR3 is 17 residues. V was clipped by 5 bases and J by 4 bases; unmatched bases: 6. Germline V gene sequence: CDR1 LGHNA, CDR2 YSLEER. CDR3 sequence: CASSWTSGIGGANVLTF. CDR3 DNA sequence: TGCGCCAGCAGCTGGACTAGCGGGATCGGGGGGGCCAACGTCCTGACTTTC.

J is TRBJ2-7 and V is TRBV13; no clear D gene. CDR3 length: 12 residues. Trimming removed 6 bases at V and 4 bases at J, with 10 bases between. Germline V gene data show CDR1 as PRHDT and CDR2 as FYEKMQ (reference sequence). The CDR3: CASRLRSYEQYF. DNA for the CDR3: TGTGCCAGCAGGTTGCGGTCGTACGAGCAGTACTTC.

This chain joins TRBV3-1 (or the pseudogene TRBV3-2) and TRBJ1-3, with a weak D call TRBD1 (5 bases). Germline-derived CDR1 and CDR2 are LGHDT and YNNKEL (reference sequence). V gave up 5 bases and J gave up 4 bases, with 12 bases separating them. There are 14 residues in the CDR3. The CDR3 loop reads CASSSSEGGNTIYF. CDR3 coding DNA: TGTGCCAGCAGCTCCTCGGAGGGGGGAAACACCATATATTTT.

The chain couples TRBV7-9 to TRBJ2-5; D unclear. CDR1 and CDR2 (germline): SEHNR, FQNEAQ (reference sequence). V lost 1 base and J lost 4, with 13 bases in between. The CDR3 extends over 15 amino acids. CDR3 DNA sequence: TGTGCCAGCAGCTTAGGAGGCAACAGCCGAGAGACCCAGTACTTC. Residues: CASSLGGNSRETQYF.

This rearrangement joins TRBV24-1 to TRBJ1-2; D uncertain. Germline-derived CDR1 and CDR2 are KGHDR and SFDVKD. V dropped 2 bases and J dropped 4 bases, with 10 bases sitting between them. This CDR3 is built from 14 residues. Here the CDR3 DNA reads TGTGCCACCAGTGATTCCGGACCCCCCTATGGCTACACCTTC. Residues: CATSDSGPPYGYTF.

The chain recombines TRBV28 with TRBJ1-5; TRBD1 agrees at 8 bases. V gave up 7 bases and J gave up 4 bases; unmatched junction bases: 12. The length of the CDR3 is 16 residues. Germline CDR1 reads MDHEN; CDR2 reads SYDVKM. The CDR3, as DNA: TGTGCCAGCAATCCCTTGGGCAGGGGGCAAAATCAGCCCCAGCATTTT. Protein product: CASNPLGRGQNQPQHF. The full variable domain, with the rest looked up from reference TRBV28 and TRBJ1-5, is DVKVTQSSRYLVKRTGEKVFLECVQDMDHENMFWYRQDPGLGLRLIYFSYDVKMKEKGDIPEGYSVSREKKERFSLILESASTNQTSMYLCASNPLGRGQNQPQHFGDGTRLSIL.

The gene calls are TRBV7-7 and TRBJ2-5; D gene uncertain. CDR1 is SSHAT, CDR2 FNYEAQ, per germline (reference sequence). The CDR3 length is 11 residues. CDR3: CASSMGETQYF. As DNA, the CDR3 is TGTGCTAGCTCTATGGGAGAGACCCAGTACTTC.

For the CDR3, the DNA is TGTGCCAGCAGTCCGGGACAGGGGGCGCGGAATTCACCCCTCCACTTT. Translated: CASSPGQGARNSPLHF. This chain joins TRBV27 and TRBJ1-6; the match to TRBD1 covers 12 bases. In germline, CDR1 is MNHEY, CDR2 SMNVEV (reference sequence). Trimming removed 5 bases from V and 7 bases from J; junction bases left unmatched: 6. The CDR3 is 16 residues long.